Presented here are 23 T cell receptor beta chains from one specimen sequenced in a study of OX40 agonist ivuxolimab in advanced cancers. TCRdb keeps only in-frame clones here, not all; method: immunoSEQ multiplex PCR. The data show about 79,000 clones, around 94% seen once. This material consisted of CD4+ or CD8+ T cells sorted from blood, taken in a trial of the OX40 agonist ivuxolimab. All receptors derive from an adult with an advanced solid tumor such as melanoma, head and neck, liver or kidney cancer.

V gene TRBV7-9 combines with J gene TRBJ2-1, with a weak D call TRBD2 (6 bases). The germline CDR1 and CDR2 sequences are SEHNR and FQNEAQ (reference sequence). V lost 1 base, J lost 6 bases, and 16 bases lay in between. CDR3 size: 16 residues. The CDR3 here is CASSLEGGMVGNEQFF. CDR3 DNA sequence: TGTGCCAGCAGCTTAGAGGGCGGGATGGTCGGCAATGAGCAGTTCTTC.

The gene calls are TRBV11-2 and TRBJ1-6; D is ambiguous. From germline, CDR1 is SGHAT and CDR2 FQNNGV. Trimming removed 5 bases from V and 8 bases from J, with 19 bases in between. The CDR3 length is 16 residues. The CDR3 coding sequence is TGTGCCAGCAGCCAAGAGGCTGGGGTGCAAGATTCACCCCTCCACTTT. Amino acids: CASSQEAGVQDSPLHF.

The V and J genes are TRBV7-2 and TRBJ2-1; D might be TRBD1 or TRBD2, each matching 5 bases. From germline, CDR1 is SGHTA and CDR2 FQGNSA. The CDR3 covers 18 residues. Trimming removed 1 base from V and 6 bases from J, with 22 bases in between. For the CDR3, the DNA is TGTGCCAGCAGCTTAGGAGGATCACCGGGACCATGGGGCAATGAGCAGTTCTTC. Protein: CASSLGGSPGPWGNEQFF. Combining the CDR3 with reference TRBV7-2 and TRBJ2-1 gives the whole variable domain GAGVSQSPSNKVTEKGKDVELRCDPISGHTALYWYRQSLGQGLEFLIYFQGNSAPDKSGLPSDRFSAERTGGSVSTLTIQRTQQEDSAVYLCASSLGGSPGPWGNEQFFGPGTRLTVL.

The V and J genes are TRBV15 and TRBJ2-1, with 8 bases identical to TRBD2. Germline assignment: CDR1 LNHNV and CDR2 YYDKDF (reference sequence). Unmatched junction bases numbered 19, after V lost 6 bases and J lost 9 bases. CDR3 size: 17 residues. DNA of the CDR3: TGTGCCACCAGTCCCCCAACCCGGGCGGGGGGATGGGGTGAGCAGTTCTTC. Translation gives CATSPPTRAGGWGEQFF.

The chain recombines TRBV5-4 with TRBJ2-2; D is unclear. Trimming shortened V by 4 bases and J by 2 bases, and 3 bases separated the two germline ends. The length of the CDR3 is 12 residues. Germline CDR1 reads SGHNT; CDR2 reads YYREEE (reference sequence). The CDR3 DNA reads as TGTGCCAGCAGCGCAAACACCGGGGAGCTGTTTTTT. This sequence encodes CASSANTGELFF.

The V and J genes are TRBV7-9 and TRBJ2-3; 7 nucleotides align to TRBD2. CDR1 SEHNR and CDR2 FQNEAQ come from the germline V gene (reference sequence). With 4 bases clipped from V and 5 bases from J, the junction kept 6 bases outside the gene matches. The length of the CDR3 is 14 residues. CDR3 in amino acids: CASSSWDYGDTQYF. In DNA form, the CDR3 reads TGTGCCAGCAGCTCTTGGGACTACGGAGATACGCAGTATTTT.

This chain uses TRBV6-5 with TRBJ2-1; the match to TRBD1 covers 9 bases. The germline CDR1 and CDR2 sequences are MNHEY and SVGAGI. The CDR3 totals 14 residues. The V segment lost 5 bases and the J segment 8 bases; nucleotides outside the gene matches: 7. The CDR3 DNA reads TGTGCCAGCAGTGAACAGGGGGCGGCCTATGAGCAGTTCTTC. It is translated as CASSEQGAAYEQFF.

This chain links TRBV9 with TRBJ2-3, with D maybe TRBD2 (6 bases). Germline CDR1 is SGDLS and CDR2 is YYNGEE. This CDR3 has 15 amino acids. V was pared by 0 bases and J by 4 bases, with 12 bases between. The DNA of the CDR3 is TGTGCCAGCAGCGTAGCGGGAGCCCCGGCAGATACGCAGTATTTT. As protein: CASSVAGAPADTQYF.

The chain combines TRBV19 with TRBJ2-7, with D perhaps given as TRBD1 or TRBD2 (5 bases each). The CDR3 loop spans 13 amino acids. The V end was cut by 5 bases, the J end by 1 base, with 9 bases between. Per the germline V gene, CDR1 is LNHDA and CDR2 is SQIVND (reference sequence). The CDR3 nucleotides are TGTGCCAGTAGTGCCGGGGCATCCTACGAGCAGTACTTC. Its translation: CASSAGASYEQYF.

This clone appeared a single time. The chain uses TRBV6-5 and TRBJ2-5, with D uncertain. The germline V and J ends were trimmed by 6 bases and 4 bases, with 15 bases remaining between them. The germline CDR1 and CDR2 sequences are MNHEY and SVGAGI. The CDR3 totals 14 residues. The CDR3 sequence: CASSQDGTIETQYF. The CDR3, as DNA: TGTGCCAGCAGCCAAGACGGAACCATAGAGACCCAGTACTTC.

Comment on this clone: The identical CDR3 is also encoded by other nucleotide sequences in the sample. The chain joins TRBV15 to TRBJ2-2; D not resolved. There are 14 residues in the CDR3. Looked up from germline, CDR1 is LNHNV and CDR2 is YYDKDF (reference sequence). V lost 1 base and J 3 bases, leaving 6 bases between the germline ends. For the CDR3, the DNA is TGTGCCACCAGCAGAGCAAGGGACACCGGGGAGCTGTTTTTT. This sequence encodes CATSRARDTGELFF. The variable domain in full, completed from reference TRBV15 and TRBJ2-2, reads DAMVIQNPRYQVTQFGKPVTLSCSQTLNHNVMYWYQQKSSQAPKLLFHYYDKDFNNEADTPDNFQSRRPNTSFCFLDIRSPGLGDTAMYLCATSRARDTGELFFGEGSRLTVL.

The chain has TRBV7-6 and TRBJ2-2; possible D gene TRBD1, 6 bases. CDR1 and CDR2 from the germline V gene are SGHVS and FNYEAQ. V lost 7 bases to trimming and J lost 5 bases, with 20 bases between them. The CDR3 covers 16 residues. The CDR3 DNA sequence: TGTGCCAGCACCCTAGGCCCCGAAGGGGGTACCGGGGAGCTGTTTTTT. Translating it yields CASTLGPEGGTGELFF.

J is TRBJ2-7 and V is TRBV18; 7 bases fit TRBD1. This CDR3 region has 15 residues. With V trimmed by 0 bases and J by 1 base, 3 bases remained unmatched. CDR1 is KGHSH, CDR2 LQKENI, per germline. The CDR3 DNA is TGTGCCAGCTCACCACCAGGGGGCGAATCCTACGAGCAGTACTTC. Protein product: CASSPPGGESYEQYF.

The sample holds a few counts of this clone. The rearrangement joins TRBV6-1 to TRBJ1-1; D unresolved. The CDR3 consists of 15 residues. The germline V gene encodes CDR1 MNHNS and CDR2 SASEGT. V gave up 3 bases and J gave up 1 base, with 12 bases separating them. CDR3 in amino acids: CASSEQEGGNTEAFF. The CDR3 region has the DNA TGTGCCAGCAGTGAGCAGGAGGGTGGGAACACTGAAGCTTTCTTT.

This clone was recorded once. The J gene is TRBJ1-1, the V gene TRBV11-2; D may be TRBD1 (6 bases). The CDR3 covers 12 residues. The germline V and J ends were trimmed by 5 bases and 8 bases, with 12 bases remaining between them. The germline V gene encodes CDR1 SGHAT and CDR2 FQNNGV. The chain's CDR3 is CASSRGAPEAFF. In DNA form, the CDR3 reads TGTGCCAGCAGCAGGGGGGCCCCCGAAGCTTTCTTT.

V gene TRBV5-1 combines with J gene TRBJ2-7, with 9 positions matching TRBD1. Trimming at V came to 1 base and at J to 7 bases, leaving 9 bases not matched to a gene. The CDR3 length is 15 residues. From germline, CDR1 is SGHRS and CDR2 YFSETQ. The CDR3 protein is CASSLTGGEPTEQYF. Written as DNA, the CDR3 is TGCGCCAGCAGCTTGACAGGGGGCGAACCCACAGAGCAGTACTTC.

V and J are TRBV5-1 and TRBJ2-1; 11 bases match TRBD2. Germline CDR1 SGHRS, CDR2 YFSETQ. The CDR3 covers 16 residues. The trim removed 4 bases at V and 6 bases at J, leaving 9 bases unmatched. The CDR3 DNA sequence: TGCGCCAGCAGCCCGGCTAGCGGGGGGACTAGCAATGAGCAGTTCTTC. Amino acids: CASSPASGGTSNEQFF. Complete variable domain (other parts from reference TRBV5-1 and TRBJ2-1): KAGVTQTPRYLIKTRGQQVTLSCSPISGHRSVSWYQQTPGQGLQFLFEYFSETQRNKGNFPGRFSGRQFSNSRSEMNVSTLELGDSALYLCASSPASGGTSNEQFFGPGTRLTVL.

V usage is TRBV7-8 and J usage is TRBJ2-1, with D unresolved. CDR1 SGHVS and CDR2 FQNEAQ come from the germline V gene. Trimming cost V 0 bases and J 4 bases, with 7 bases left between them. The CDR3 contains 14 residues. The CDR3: CASSLAERYNEQFF. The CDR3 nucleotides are TGTGCCAGCAGCTTAGCGGAGAGATACAATGAGCAGTTCTTC.

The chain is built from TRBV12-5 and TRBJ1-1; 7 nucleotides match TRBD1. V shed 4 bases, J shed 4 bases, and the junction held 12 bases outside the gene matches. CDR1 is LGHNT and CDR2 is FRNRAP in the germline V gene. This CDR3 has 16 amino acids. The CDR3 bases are TGTGCTAGTGGTTGGGGCCCGGACAGGCGCGCCACTGAAGCTTTCTTT. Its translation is CASGWGPDRRATEAFF.

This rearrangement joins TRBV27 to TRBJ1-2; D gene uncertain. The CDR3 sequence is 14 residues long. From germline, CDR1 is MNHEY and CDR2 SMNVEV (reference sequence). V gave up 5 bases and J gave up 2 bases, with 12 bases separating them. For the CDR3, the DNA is TGTGCCAGCAGTCTACGTGGGAGCAACTATGGCTACACCTTC. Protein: CASSLRGSNYGYTF.

In nucleotides, the CDR3 is TGTGCCAGCAGTTTTCACAGTAGCAATCAGCCCCAGCATTTT. Protein: CASSFHSSNQPQHF. This rearrangement joins TRBV27 to TRBJ1-5; D unresolved. Germline values: CDR1 MNHEY, CDR2 SMNVEV (reference sequence). Trimming cost V 3 bases and J 0 bases, with 6 bases left between them. The CDR3 extends over 14 amino acids.

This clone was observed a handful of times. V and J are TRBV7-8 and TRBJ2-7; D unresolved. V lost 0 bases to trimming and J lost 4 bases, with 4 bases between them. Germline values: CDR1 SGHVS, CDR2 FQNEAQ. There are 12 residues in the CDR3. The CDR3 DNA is TGTGCCAGCAGCTTAGCGGCTTACGAGCAGTACTTC. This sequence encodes CASSLAAYEQYF.

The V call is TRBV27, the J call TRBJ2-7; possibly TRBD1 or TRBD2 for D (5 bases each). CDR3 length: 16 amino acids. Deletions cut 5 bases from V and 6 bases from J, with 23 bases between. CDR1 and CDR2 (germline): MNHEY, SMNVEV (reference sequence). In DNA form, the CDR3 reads TGTGCCAGCAGTCTCAGGGTCGGGCTAGCATCGTTCGAGCAGTACTTC. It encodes CASSLRVGLASFEQYF.